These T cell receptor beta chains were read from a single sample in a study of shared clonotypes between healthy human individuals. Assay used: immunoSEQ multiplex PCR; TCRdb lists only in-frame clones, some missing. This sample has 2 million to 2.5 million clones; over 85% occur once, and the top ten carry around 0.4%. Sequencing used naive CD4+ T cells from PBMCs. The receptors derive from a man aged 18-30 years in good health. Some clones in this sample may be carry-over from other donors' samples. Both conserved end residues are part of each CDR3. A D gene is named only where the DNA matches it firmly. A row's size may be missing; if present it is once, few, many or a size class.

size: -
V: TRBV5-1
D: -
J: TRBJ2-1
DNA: TGCGCCAGCAGCTTGACAGACCCGACGAACAATGAGCAGTTCTTC
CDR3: CASSLTDPTNNEQFF

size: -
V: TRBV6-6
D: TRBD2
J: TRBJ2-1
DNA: TGTGCCAGCAGTTACTCGACTAGCGGGAGTAGCAATGAGCAGTTCTTC
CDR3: CASSYSTSGSSNEQFF

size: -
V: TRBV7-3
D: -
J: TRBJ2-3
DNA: TGTGCCAGCAGCTCCACCGGGACCAACGCGGATACGCAGTATTTT
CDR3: CASSSTGTNADTQYF

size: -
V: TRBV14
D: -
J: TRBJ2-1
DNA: TGTGCCAGCAGCCCCGGACGGGCGGGACAGTTCTTC
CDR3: CASSPGRAGQFF

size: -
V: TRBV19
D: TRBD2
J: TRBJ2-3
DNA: TGTGCCAGTAGCTCTAGCGGGAGGGGGCCAGATACGCAGTATTTT
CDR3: CASSSSGRGPDTQYF

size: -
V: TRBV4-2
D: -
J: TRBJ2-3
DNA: TGTGCCAGCAGCCAAGGTCGTATCCGGGACCTGGGGTCAGATACGCAGTATTTT
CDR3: CASSQGRIRDLGSDTQYF

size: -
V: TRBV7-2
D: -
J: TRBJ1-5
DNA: TGTGCCAGCAGCTCAGTCAACAGGGCTAGCAATCAGCCCCAGCATTTT
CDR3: CASSSVNRASNQPQHF

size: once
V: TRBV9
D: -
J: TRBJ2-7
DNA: TGTGCCAGCAGCAGAAAACAGGGCTACGAGCAGTACTTC
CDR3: CASSRKQGYEQYF

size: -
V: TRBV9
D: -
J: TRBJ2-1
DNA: TGTGCCAGCAGCGTATCAGGGAAGAGCTCCTACAATGAGCAGTTCTTC
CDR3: CASSVSGKSSYNEQFF

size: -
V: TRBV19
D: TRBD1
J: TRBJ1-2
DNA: TGTGCCAGTAGTATAGAGGGCCCGACAGGGAAGTATGGCTACACCTTC
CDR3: CASSIEGPTGKYGYTF

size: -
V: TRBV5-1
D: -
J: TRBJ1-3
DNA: TGCGCCAGCAGCCCGGATCCTTCTGGAAACACCATATATTTT
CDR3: CASSPDPSGNTIYF

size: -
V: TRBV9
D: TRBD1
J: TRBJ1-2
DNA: TGTGCCAGCAGCGTAACCCGGGACAGGGGAAGCTATGGCTACACCTTC
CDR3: CASSVTRDRGSYGYTF

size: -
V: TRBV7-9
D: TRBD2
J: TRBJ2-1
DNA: TGTGCCAGCAGCCCGTGGACTAGCGGGATGTACAATGAGCAGTTCTTC
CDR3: CASSPWTSGMYNEQFF

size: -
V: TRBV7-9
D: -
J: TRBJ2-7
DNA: TGTGCCAGCAGCTTACTGAACGAGCAGTACTTC
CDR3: CASSLLNEQYF

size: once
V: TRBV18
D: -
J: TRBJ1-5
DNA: TGTGCCAGCTTGCAGGGCCCCAATCAGCCCCAGCATTTT
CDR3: CASLQGPNQPQHF

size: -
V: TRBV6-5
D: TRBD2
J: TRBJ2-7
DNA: TGTGCCAGCAGACCCGGGGGGGACTCCTACGAGCAGTACTTC
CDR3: CASRPGGDSYEQYF

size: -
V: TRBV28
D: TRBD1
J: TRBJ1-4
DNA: TGTGCCAGCAGTTCCTCTCAGGGGGTTCGTGAAAAACTGTTTTTT
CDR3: CASSSSQGVREKLFF

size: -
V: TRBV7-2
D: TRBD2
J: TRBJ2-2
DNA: TGTGCCAGCAGCACCACGGGACTAGCGGGCACCGGGGAGCTGTTTTTT
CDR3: CASSTTGLAGTGELFF

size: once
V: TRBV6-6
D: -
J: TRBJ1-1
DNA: TGTGCCAGCAGTTCGAGTATGAACACTGAAGCTTTCTTT
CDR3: CASSSSMNTEAFF

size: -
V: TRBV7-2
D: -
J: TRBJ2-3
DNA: TGTGCCAGCAGCTTAGCGGGGTGGGGAGCCTCTCACGCAGATACGCAGTATTTT
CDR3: CASSLAGWGASHADTQYF

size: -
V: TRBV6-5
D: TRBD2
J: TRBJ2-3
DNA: TGTGCCAGCAGTTCTATAGCGGGAATTCCAGATACGCAGTATTTT
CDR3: CASSSIAGIPDTQYF

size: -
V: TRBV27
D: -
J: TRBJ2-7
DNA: TGTGCCAGCAGCGCCTGGGGGGTCGACGAGCAGTACTTC
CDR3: CASSAWGVDEQYF

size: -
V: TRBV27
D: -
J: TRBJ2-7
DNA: TGTGCCAGCAGTTACAGGGGAGGGCCCTACGAGCAGTACTTC
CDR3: CASSYRGGPYEQYF

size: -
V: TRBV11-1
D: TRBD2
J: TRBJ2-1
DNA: TGTGCCAGCAGCTTTCCTAGCGGGAGGTGGGTCAATGAGCAGTTCTTC
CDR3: CASSFPSGRWVNEQFF

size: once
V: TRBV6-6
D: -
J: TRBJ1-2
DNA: TGTGCCAGCAGACGTAACAGGGAAGCTAACTATGGCTACACCTTC
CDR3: CASRRNREANYGYTF

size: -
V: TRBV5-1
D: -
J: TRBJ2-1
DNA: TGCGCCAGCAGCTCGGGATCAGGCAATGAGCAGTTCTTC
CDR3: CASSSGSGNEQFF

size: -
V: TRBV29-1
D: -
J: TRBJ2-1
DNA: TGCAGCGTTGAAGACGGGGATGAGCAGTTCTTC
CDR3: CSVEDGDEQFF

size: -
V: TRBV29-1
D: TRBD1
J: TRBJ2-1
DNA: TGCAGCGCCAACCGGGACAGGTACAATGAGCAGTTCTTC
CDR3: CSANRDRYNEQFF

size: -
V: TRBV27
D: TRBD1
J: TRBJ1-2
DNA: TGTGCCAGGGGGACAGGGTCCCTCAACTATGGCTACACCTTC
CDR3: CARGTGSLNYGYTF

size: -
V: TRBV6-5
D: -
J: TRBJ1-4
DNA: TGTGCCAGCAGTTACGGGACCCTGGGAAAACTGTTTTTT
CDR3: CASSYGTLGKLFF

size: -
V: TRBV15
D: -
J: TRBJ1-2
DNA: TGTGCCACCAGCTACGACGGGCAGAACTATGGCTACACCTTC
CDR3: CATSYDGQNYGYTF

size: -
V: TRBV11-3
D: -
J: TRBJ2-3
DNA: TGTGCCAGCAGCTTAGCGACTGATCCAGGCACAGATACGCAGTATTTT
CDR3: CASSLATDPGTDTQYF

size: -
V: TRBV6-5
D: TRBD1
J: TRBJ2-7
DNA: TGTGCCAGCAGTGCCGGGACAGCCTTTCGGCAGTACTTC
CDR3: CASSAGTAFRQYF

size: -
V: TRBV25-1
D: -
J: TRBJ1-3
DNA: TGTGCCAGCAGTGAACCGGGAACTGGAAACACCATATATTTT
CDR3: CASSEPGTGNTIYF

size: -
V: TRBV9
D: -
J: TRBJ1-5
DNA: TGTGCCAGCAGCCCAGGCGCACCGAACAATCAGCCCCAGCATTTT
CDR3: CASSPGAPNNQPQHF

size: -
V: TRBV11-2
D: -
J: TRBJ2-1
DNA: TGTGCCAGCAGCTACCTCTCGGGACTCCCCTACAATGAGCAGTTCTTC
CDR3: CASSYLSGLPYNEQFF

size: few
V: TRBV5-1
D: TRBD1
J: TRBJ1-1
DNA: TGCGCCAGCAGCTGGGGGACAGAGAACACTGAAGCTTTCTTT
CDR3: CASSWGTENTEAFF

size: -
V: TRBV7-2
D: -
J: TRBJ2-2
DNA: TGTGCCAGCAGCTTTAAGGTGGGCGGGGAGCTGTTTTTT
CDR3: CASSFKVGGELFF

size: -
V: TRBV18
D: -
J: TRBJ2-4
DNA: TGTGCCAGCTCACCACCGTTGCTAGCCAAAAACATTCAGTACTTC
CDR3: CASSPPLLAKNIQYF

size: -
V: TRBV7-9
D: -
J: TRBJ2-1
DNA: TGTGCCAGCAGCTTAGAAGTGCGGTTGCATGAGCAGTTCTTC
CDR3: CASSLEVRLHEQFF

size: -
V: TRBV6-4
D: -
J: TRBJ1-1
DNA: TGTGCCAGCAGTGCCGTTTTATCTGGGCACCAGGTCTTT
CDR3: CASSAVLSGHQVF

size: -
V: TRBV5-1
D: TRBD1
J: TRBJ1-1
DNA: TGCGCCAGCAGCTTGGTATTGGCAGGGGGAGAAGCTGAAGCTTTCTTT
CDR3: CASSLVLAGGEAEAFF

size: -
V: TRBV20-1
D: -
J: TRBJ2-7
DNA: TGCAGTGCTAGGGGTGGGCGCGAGCAGTACTTC
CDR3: CSARGGREQYF

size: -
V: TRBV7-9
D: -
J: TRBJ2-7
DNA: TGTGCCAGCACGTCGGCGACAGGAACCTACGAGCAGTACTTC
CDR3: CASTSATGTYEQYF

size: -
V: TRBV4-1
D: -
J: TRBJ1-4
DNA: TGCGCCAGCAGCCAAGATCGGACGGTTCGGGTCCAACTGTTTTTT
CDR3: CASSQDRTVRVQLFF

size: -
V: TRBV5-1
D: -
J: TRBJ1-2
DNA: TGCGCCAGCAGCCGGGACAACTATGGCTACACCTTC
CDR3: CASSRDNYGYTF

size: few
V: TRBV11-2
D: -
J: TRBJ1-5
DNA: TGTGCCAGCAGCTTAGTCAACAATCAGCCCCAGCATTTT
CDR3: CASSLVNNQPQHF

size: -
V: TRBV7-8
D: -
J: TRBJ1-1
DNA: TGTGCCAGCAGCCTCGAGCAGGGGACTGAAGCTTTCTTT
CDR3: CASSLEQGTEAFF

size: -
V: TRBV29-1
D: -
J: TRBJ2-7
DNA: TGCAGCGTTGAGGTCCCATTCCTCTACGAGCAGTACTTC
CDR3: CSVEVPFLYEQYF